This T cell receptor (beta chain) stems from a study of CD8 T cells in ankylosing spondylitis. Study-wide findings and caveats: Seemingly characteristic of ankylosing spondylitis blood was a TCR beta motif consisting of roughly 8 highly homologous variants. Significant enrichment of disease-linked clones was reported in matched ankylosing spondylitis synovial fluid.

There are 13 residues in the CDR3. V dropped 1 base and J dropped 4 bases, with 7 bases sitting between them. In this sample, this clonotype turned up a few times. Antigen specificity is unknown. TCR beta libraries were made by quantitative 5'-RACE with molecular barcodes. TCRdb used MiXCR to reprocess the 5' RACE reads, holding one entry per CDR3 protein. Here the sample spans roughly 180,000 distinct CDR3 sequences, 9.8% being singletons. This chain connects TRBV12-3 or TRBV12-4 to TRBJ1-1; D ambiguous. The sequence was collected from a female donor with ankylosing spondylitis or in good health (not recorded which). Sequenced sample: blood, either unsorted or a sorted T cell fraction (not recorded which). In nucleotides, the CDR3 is TGTGCCAGCAGTTTAGGCCGCAGCACTGAAGCTTTCTTT. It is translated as CASSLGRSTEAFF.